Listed below are T cell receptor beta chains from one sample, sequenced in a study of blood T cell repertoires in COVID-19. The assay was immunoSEQ multiplex PCR, and TCRdb's table has in-frame clones only and misses some. The sample consists of around 370,000 clones, around 90% of them appearing once. The specimen sequenced was peripheral blood. The receptors were gathered from a woman aged 18-29 years who had recovered from COVID-19. The CDR3 runs from the conserved cysteine through the conserved F or W. A D gene is named only where the DNA matches it firmly. Not all rows give a size; the values are once, few, many and, for expanded clones, a class.

j_call clone_size v_call d_call cdr3_aa cdr3_nt
TRBJ1-1 NA TRBV19 NA CASSIVRGRYTEAFF TGTGCCAGTAGTATAGTCCGGGGTCGGTACACTGAAGCTTTCTTT
TRBJ2-3 NA TRBV19 TRBD2 CATSTSGITDTQYF TGTGCCACCTCGACTAGCGGGATCACAGATACGCAGTATTTT
TRBJ2-1 few TRBV11-2 TRBD2 CASSLDLMGTSGRVGDEQFF TGTGCCAGCAGCTTAGATCTCATGGGGACTAGCGGGAGGGTAGGAGATGAGCAGTTCTTC
TRBJ2-1 NA TRBV18 TRBD2 CASSRMFVAGDSRNEQFF TGTGCCAGCTCACGAATGTTTGTAGCGGGAGATTCGAGGAATGAGCAGTTCTTC
TRBJ2-1 NA TRBV6-4 TRBD2 CASSDDFGREVDEQFF TGTGCCAGCAGTGACGATTTTGGGCGGGAGGTCGATGAGCAGTTCTTC
TRBJ1-5 NA TRBV30 TRBD1 CAWRGTGVTQPQHF TGTGCCTGGAGGGGGACAGGGGTCACTCAGCCCCAGCATTTT
TRBJ2-1 NA TRBV5-4 TRBD2 CASSIRDYAFDEQFF TGTGCCAGCAGCATCCGGGACTATGCTTTTGATGAGCAGTTCTTC
TRBJ1-1 few TRBV9 NA CASSADRANTEAFF TGTGCCAGCAGCGCCGACAGAGCTAACACTGAAGCTTTCTTT
TRBJ1-3 NA TRBV7-9 NA CASSLGGGVTGMVNTIYF TGTGCCAGCAGCTTAGGCGGGGGCGTGACAGGAATGGTAAACACCATATATTTT
TRBJ1-1 NA TRBV9 NA CASSVGRVRTEAFF TGTGCCAGCAGCGTAGGCAGGGTAAGAACTGAAGCTTTCTTT
TRBJ1-1 NA TRBV7-9 NA CASSFGPTAEAFF TGTGCCAGCAGCTTCGGCCCGACAGCTGAAGCTTTCTTT
TRBJ2-1 NA TRBV5-4 TRBD2 CASSPGGTTVNNEQFF TGTGCCAGCAGCCCCGGTGGGACTACCGTTAACAATGAGCAGTTCTTC
TRBJ2-1 NA TRBV4-3 NA CASSQEWLAYEQFF TGCGCCAGCAGCCAAGAGTGGCTAGCTTATGAGCAGTTCTTC
TRBJ2-3 NA TRBV10-3 NA CAISEASTDTQYF TGTGCCATCAGTGAGGCGTCCACAGATACGCAGTATTTT
TRBJ1-3 NA TRBV11-2 NA CASSESGAGNTIYF TGTGCCAGCAGCGAAAGCGGGGCTGGAAACACCATATATTTT
TRBJ1-3 NA TRBV9 NA CASSVSSGNTIYF TGTGCCAGCAGCGTATCATCTGGAAACACCATATATTTT
TRBJ1-6 NA TRBV6-2/TRBV6-3 NA CASSYSGENSPLHF TGTGCCAGCAGTTACTCAGGAGAAAATTCACCCCTCCACTTT
TRBJ1-3 NA TRBV7-9 TRBD1 CASSPMGTGSVPGNTIYF TGTGCCAGCAGCCCGATGGGGACAGGGTCAGTTCCTGGAAACACCATATATTTT
TRBJ2-1 NA TRBV10-2 TRBD2 CASRTSGYNEQFF TGCGCCAGCCGAACTAGCGGGTACAATGAGCAGTTCTTC
TRBJ1-4 NA TRBV9 NA CASSVGTGTPVGELFF TGTGCCAGCAGCGTCGGCACCGGGACACCGGTTGGGGAACTGTTTTTT
TRBJ2-1 once TRBV6-2/TRBV6-3 TRBD2 CASSLPGGLNEQFF TGTGCCAGCAGTTTACCGGGGGGTCTCAATGAGCAGTTCTTC
TRBJ2-5 NA TRBV11-3 TRBD2 CASSFRSLAGGLGTETQYF TGTGCCAGCAGCTTTCGATCCCTAGCGGGAGGGCTAGGTACGGAGACCCAGTACTTC
TRBJ2-1 NA TRBV19 TRBD2 CASTQPPLAGGPRSSYNEQFF TGTGCCAGTACTCAACCCCCCTTAGCGGGAGGGCCCAGGAGCTCCTACAATGAGCAGTTCTTC
TRBJ2-1 NA TRBV6-5 TRBD1 CASSFGTGGYNEQFF TGTGCCAGCAGCTTCGGGACAGGGGGCTACAATGAGCAGTTCTTC
TRBJ2-5 NA TRBV7-2 TRBD2 CASSIGLARETQYF TGTGCCAGCAGCATAGGACTAGCCCGGGAGACCCAGTACTTC
TRBJ2-1 NA TRBV6-6 TRBD2 CASLIAGGYNEQFF TGTGCCAGCCTGATAGCGGGAGGGTACAATGAGCAGTTCTTC
TRBJ1-2 NA TRBV5-1 NA CASSLVQAVNYGYTF TGCGCCAGCAGCTTAGTACAGGCCGTTAACTATGGCTACACCTTT
TRBJ1-1 once TRBV12-3/TRBV12-4 NA CASSLTPGAEAFF TGTGCCAGCAGTCTAACTCCAGGGGCTGAAGCTTTCTTT
TRBJ1-6 NA TRBV27 TRBD1 CASSFLGTVGNSPLHF TGTGCCAGCAGTTTCCTGGGGACAGTCGGCAATTCACCCCTCCACTTT
TRBJ1-3 NA TRBV5-1 NA CASSLGPGEVGNTIYF TGCGCCAGCAGCTTGGGTCCGGGGGAGGTTGGAAACACCATATATTTT
TRBJ2-1 NA TRBV24-1 TRBD2 CATSDPGLAGDNEQFF TGTGCCACCAGTGATCCGGGACTAGCGGGGGACAATGAGCAGTTCTTC
TRBJ1-4 NA TRBV4-3 NA CASSPPGYDREKLFF TGCGCCAGCAGCCCCCCCGGGTACGATCGTGAAAAACTGTTTTTT
TRBJ2-1 NA TRBV5-1 NA CASSFGIASRGYNEQFF TGCGCCAGCAGCTTTGGGATAGCTAGTAGAGGGTACAATGAGCAGTTCTTC
TRBJ1-5 NA TRBV7-6 TRBD1 CASSPTGAPPQPQHF TGTGCCAGCAGCCCTACAGGGGCCCCCCCCCAGCCCCAGCATTTT
TRBJ1-3 NA TRBV12-3/TRBV12-4 NA CATGKTGLYTIYF TGTGCCACCGGAAAAACAGGGCTGTACACCATATATTTT
TRBJ1-2 NA TRBV11-3 TRBD1 CASSPPGTATNYGYTF TGTGCCAGCAGCCCACCGGGGACAGCTACTAACTATGGCTACACCTTC
TRBJ2-1 NA TRBV3-1/TRBV3-2 NA CASSQVGDYNEQFF TGTGCCAGCAGCCAAGTTGGAGATTACAATGAGCAGTTCTTC
TRBJ2-1 NA TRBV29-1 TRBD2 CSVEAGVVAGAPNEQFF TGCAGCGTTGAAGCGGGTGTAGTAGCGGGAGCCCCCAATGAGCAGTTCTTC
TRBJ2-3 NA TRBV7-6 NA CASSLLSSHSTDTQYF TGTGCCAGCAGCTTGTTATCTAGCCATAGCACAGATACGCAGTATTTT
TRBJ1-1 NA TRBV21-1 NA CASSSSGSPEAFF TGTGCCAGCAGCAGCTCAGGGTCACCTGAAGCTTTCTTT
TRBJ2-1 NA TRBV7-8 TRBD2 CASSTRLAGDYNEQFF TGTGCCAGCAGCACCCGACTAGCGGGTGATTACAATGAGCAGTTCTTC
TRBJ1-2 NA TRBV7-9 TRBD1 CASSSKDRGLSGYTF TGTGCCAGCAGCTCCAAGGACAGGGGTCTCAGTGGCTACACCTTC
TRBJ2-2 NA TRBV30 TRBD2 CAWRTSGSSTGELFF TGTGCCTGGAGGACTAGCGGGAGTTCCACCGGGGAGCTGTTTTTT
TRBJ2-1 NA TRBV29-1 TRBD2 CSVRGLAGPRDEQFF TGCAGCGTCCGGGGACTAGCGGGACCTCGGGATGAGCAGTTCTTC
TRBJ2-3 NA TRBV5-1 NA CASSPTRWADTQYF TGCGCCAGCAGCCCGACTAGATGGGCAGATACGCAGTATTTT
TRBJ1-2 NA TRBV3-1/TRBV3-2 NA CASSQDWRAPPGGYTF TGTGCCAGCAGCCAAGATTGGAGGGCCCCCCCCGGTGGCTACACCTTC
TRBJ1-1 NA TRBV7-9 NA CASSLARQAFF TGTGCCAGCAGCTTAGCCAGGCAAGCTTTCTTT
TRBJ1-5 NA TRBV5-5 NA CASSLDRENSLFSNQPQHF TGTGCCAGCAGCTTGGACAGGGAGAATTCACTCTTTAGCAATCAGCCCCAGCATTTT